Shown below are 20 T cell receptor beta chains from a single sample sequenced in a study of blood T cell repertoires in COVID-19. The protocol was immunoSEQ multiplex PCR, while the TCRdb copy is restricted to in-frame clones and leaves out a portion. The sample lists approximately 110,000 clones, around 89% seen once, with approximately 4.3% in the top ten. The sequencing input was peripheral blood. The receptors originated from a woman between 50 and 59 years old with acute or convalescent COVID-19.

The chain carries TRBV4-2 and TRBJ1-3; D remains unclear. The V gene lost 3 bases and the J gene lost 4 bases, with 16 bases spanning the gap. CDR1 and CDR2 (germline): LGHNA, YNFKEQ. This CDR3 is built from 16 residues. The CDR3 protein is CASSQTPGLAGNTIYF. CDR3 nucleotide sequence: TGTGCCAGCAGCCAGACGCCTGGTCTAGCCGGAAACACCATATATTTT.

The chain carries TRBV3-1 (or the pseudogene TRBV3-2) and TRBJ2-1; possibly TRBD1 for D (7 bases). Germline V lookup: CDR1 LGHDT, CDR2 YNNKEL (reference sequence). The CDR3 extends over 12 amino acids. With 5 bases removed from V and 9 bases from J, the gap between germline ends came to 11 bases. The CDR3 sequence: CASSGQGGEQFF. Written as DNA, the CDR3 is TGTGCCAGCAGCGGGCAGGGGGGTGAGCAGTTCTTC.

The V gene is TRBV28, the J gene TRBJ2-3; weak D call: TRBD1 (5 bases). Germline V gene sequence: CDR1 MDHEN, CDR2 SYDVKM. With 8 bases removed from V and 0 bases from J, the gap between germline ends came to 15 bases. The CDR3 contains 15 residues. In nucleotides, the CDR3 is TGTGCCAGCCAGGAGCAGGGTGCTAGCACAGATACGCAGTATTTT. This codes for CASQEQGASTDTQYF.

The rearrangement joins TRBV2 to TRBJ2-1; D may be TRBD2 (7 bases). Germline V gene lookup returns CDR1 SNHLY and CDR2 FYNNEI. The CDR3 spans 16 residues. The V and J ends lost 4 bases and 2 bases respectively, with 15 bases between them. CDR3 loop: CASSGTGGRTYNEQFF. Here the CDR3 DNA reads TGTGCCAGCAGTGGAACCGGGGGGCGAACCTACAATGAGCAGTTCTTC.

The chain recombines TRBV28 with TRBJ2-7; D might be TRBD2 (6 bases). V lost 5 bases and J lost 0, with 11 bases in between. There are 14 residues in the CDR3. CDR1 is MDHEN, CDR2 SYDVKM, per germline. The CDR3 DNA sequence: TGTGCCAGCAGTCCCTTAGCGGTCTCCTACGAGCAGTACTTC. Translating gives CASSPLAVSYEQYF.

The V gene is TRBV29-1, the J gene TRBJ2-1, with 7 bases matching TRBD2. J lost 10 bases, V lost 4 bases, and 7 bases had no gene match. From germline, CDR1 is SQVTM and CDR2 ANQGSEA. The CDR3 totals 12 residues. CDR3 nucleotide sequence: TGCAGCGTTGCGACCCCGGGGGGAGAGCAGTTCTTC. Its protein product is CSVATPGGEQFF.

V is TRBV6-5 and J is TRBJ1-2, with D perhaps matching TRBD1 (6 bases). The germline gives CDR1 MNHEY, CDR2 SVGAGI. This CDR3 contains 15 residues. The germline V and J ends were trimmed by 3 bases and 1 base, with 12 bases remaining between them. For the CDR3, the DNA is TGTGCCAGCAGTTATCGGACAGCAAATAACTATGGCTACACCTTC. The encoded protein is CASSYRTANNYGYTF.

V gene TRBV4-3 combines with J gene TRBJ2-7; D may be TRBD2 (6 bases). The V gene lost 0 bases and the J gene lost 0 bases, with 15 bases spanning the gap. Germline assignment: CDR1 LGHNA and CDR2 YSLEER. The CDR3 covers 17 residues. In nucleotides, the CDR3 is TGCGCCAGCAGCCAAGATCTGGAGGGACCCGACTCCTACGAGCAGTACTTC. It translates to CASSQDLEGPDSYEQYF.

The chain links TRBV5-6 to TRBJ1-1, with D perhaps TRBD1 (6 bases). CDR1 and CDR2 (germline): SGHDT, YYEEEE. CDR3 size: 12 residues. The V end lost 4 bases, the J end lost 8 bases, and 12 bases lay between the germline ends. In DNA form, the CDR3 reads TGTGCCAGCAGCCAGGTGGGGACAGAAGCTTTCTTT. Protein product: CASSQVGTEAFF.

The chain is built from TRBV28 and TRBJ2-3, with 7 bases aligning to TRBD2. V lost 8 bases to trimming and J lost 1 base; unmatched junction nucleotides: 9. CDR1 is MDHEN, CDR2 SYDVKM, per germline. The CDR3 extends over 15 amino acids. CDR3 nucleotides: TGTGCCAGCCCTATAGTTCGGGAGGGCACAGATACGCAGTATTTT. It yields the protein CASPIVREGTDTQYF.

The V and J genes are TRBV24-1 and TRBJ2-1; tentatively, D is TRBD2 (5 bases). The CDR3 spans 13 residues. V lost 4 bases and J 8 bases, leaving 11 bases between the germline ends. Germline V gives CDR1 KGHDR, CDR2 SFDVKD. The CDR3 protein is CATSESRLHEQFF. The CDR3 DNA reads TGTGCCACCAGTGAGTCCCGACTACATGAGCAGTTCTTC.

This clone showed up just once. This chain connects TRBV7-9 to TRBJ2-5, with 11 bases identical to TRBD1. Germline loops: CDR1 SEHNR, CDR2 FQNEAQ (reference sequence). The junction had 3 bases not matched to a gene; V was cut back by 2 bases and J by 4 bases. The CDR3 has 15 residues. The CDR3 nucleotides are TGTGCCAGCAGCTTATTGGGACAGGGGGGAGAGACCCAGTACTTC. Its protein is CASSLLGQGGETQYF.

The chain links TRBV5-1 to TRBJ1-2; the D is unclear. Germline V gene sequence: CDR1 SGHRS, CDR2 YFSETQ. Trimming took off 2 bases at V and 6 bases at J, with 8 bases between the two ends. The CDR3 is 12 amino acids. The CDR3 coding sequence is TGCGCCAGCAGCTTTGACATAAATGGCTACACCTTC. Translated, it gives CASSFDINGYTF. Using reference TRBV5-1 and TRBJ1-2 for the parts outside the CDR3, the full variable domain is KAGVTQTPRYLIKTRGQQVTLSCSPISGHRSVSWYQQTPGQGLQFLFEYFSETQRNKGNFPGRFSGRQFSNSRSEMNVSTLELGDSALYLCASSFDINGYTFGSGTRLTVV.

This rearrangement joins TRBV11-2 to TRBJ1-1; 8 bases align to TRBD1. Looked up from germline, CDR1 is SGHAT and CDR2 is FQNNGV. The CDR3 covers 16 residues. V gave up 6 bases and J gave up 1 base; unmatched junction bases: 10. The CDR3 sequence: CASRLQGARGNTEAFF. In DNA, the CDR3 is TGTGCCAGCAGGCTGCAGGGGGCAAGGGGGAACACTGAAGCTTTCTTT.

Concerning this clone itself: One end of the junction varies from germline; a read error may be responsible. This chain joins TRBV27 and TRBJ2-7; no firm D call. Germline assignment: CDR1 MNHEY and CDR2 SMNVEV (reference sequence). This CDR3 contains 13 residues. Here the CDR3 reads CASSQAGTYGQYF. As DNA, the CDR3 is TGTGCCAGCAGTCAGGCAGGAACTTACGGGCAGTACTTC.

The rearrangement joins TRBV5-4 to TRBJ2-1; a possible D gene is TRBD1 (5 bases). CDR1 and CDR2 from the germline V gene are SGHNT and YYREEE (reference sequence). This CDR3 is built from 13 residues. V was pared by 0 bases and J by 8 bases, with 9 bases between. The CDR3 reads CASSLAIGDEQFF. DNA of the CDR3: TGTGCCAGCAGCTTGGCCATAGGGGATGAGCAGTTCTTC.

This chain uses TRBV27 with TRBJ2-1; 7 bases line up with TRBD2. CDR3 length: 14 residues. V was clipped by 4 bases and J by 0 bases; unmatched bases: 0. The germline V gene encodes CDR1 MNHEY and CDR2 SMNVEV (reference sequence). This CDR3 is CASSSGGSYNEQFF. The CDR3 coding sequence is TGTGCCAGCAGTTCGGGGGGCTCCTACAATGAGCAGTTCTTC.

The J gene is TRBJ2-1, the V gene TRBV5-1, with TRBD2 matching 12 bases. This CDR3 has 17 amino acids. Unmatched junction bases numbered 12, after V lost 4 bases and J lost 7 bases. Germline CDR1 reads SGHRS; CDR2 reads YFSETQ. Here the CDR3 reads CASSRTLAGGLRNEQFF. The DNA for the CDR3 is TGCGCCAGCAGCAGGACTCTAGCGGGGGGGCTGAGGAATGAGCAGTTCTTC.

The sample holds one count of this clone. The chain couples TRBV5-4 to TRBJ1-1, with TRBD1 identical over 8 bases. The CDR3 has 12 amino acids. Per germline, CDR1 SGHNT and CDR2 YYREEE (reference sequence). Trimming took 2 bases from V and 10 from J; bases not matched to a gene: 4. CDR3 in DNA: TGTGCCAGCAGCTTCAATACAGGGGGAGCTTTCTTT. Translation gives CASSFNTGGAFF.

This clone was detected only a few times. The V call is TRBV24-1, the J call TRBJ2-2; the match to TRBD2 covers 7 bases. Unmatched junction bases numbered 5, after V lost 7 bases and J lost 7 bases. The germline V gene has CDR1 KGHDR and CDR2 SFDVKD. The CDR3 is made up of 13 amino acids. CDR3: CATRGGNGGELFF. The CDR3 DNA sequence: TGTGCCACCAGGGGAGGGAACGGCGGGGAGCTGTTTTTT.